The sequence of this T cell receptor beta chain was determined in a study of post-analysis software for immune sequencing data. This clonotype was picked up a small number of times. The target antigen is unknown. Germline V gene sequence: CDR1 LGHNA, CDR2 YNFKEQ. The germline V and J ends were trimmed by 0 bases and 1 base, with 15 bases remaining between them. The CDR3 totals 17 residues. Study results and caveats: Patients carried 5 or 6 TRBV segments more frequently than controls did, and TRBV5-6, TRBV5-1 and TRBV20-1 were among them.

The authors incorporated unique molecular identifiers into the TCR beta cDNA libraries. TCRdb fed the PCR reads into MiXCR, producing one record per CDR3 protein. The sample comprises about 680,000 distinct CDR3 sequences, around 60% of which are singletons, and roughly 10% rests with the top ten. The sample was blood. This TCR came from a girl aged 2 to 9 with multiple sclerosis. The chain employs TRBV4-2 and TRBJ1-2; D is undetermined. In DNA, the CDR3 is TGTGCCAGCAGCCAAGATATGGTTTCGGGCGTTAACTATGGCTACACCTTC. Encoded protein: CASSQDMVSGVNYGYTF.